One sample yielded the 13 T cell receptor beta chains listed below, sequenced in a study of vaccination and CD4 T cells after COVID-19. Their cognate antigens are unknown. Treatment indicated: roughly 11-day PBMC culture with coronavirus spike peptide pools or control peptides (ViraFEST assay). The Oncomine TCR Beta short-read assay was what sequenced the DNA obtained from cultured CD4+ T cells. TCRdb fed the PCR reads into MiXCR, producing one record per CDR3 protein. Of 15,000 or so distinct CDR3 sequences in the sample, approximately 65% are singletons; the top ten hold around a sixth. The sequenced sample was CD4+ T cells from blood, cultured in vitro. These receptors all come from a human donor who had recovered from COVID-19.

CDR3 DNA: TGCAGTGCACCAGACAGGAGCTACGAGCAGTACTTC. As protein: CSAPDRSYEQYF. The chain uses TRBV20-1 and TRBJ2-7; TRBD1 is a possible D gene (6 bases). Germline CDR1 DFQATT, CDR2 SNEGSKA (reference sequence). The CDR3 covers 12 residues. The V and J ends lost 6 bases and 3 bases respectively, with 12 bases between them.

The V and J genes are TRBV28 and TRBJ2-1; 8 bases are a match to TRBD2. Germline V gene lookup returns CDR1 MDHEN and CDR2 SYDVKM. J gave up 0 bases and V 5 bases, and 12 bases lay outside the gene matches. The CDR3 runs to 18 residues. The CDR3 spells CASSPHRTSRSSYNEQFF. CDR3 coding DNA: TGTGCCAGCAGTCCGCATCGGACTAGCCGTAGCTCCTACAATGAGCAGTTCTTC.

This chain uses TRBV7-6 with TRBJ2-7; 8 positions match TRBD2. The V segment lost 1 base and the J segment 2 bases; nucleotides outside the gene matches: 16. CDR3 size: 19 residues. CDR1 SGHVS and CDR2 FNYEAQ come from the germline V gene. CDR3 bases: TGTGCCAGCAGCTTAGTCTCCGGGGTGACTAGCGAACGACCCTACGAGCAGTACTTC. It yields the protein CASSLVSGVTSERPYEQYF.

This chain joins TRBV7-2 and TRBJ1-1; unclear D gene. Germline CDR1 is SGHTA and CDR2 is FQGNSA. The V and J ends lost 8 bases and 0 bases respectively, with 13 bases between them. The CDR3 loop spans 14 amino acids. CDR3 in DNA: TGTGCCAGCCATCACACTTTCGTGAACACTGAAGCTTTCTTT. This codes for CASHHTFVNTEAFF.

This rearrangement joins TRBV7-8 to TRBJ2-7, with 7 bases fitting TRBD2. The CDR3 length is 16 residues. Germline V CDR1 and CDR2: SGHVS, FQNEAQ. With V trimmed by 5 bases and J by 2 bases, 12 bases remained unmatched. CDR3 nucleotides: TGTGCCAGCAGCCACACCCGAATAGCGGGCGCCTACGAGCAGTACTTC. Translation gives CASSHTRIAGAYEQYF.

This chain links TRBV20-1 with TRBJ2-3; TRBD1 is a possible D gene (5 bases). The germline V gene has CDR1 DFQATT and CDR2 SNEGSKA (reference sequence). V lost 4 bases and J 2 bases, leaving 7 bases between the germline ends. This CDR3 comprises 12 residues. CDR3 sequence (DNA): TGCAGTGCTACGACAGACACAGATACGCAGTATTTT. Encoded protein: CSATTDTDTQYF.

The chain employs TRBV20-1 and TRBJ1-6; TRBD1 agrees at 7 bases. Germline CDR1 DFQATT, CDR2 SNEGSKA (reference sequence). CDR3 length: 14 amino acids. V lost 5 bases, J lost 10 bases, and 11 bases stayed unmatched. The CDR3 DNA reads as TGCAGTGCTGCTCGACAGGGTCTTAGATCACCCCTCCACTTT. As protein: CSAARQGLRSPLHF.

This clonotype was detected once. The chain combines TRBV20-1 with TRBJ1-2; TRBD1 is a possible D gene (5 bases). The CDR3 contains 13 residues. Trimming cost V 3 bases and J 7 bases, with 15 bases left between them. Looked up from germline, CDR1 is DFQATT and CDR2 is SNEGSKA (reference sequence). In DNA, the CDR3 is TGCAGTGCTAGTGAATCGGGGCCGCGTGGCTACACCTTC. It translates to CSASESGPRGYTF.

This chain links TRBV6-5 with TRBJ2-6; D gene unclear. Trimming removed 0 bases at V and 3 bases at J, with 6 bases between. Germline lookup yields CDR1 MNHEY and CDR2 SVGAGI. The CDR3 runs 15 residues. The CDR3, as DNA: TGTGCCAGCAGTTACTCAAGGGTTGGGGCCAACGTCCTGACTTTC. This gives the protein CASSYSRVGANVLTF.

This clonotype has only one observation. The chain combines TRBV28 with TRBJ1-5; D perhaps matches TRBD1 (6 bases). Between the trimmed V and J ends, which lost 4 bases and 4 bases, there was a span of 14 bases. This CDR3 is 15 amino acids long. CDR1 and CDR2 from the germline V gene are MDHEN and SYDVKM. Here the CDR3 DNA reads TGTGCCAGCAGTTCCTGGGACATGCAGAATCAGCCCCAGCATTTT. Amino acids: CASSSWDMQNQPQHF.

The chain has TRBV2 and TRBJ2-5, with TRBD1 matching over 7 bases. CDR1 and CDR2 from the germline V gene are SNHLY and FYNNEI. CDR3 length equals 13 residues. The V and J ends lost 6 bases and 2 bases, in that order; junction bases with no gene match: 3. CDR3 loop: CASRPGQQETQYF. CDR3 nucleotide sequence: TGTGCCAGCAGACCGGGACAGCAAGAGACCCAGTACTTC.

The rearrangement joins TRBV10-3 to TRBJ2-3; 9 bases align to TRBD2. The V and J ends lost 3 bases and 2 bases, in that order; junction bases with no gene match: 6. Germline V gene data show CDR1 as ENHRY and CDR2 as SYGVKD. This CDR3 has 16 residues. This chain's CDR3 is CAISDTAGGPTDTQYF. CDR3 in DNA: TGTGCCATCAGTGATACAGCGGGAGGCCCCACAGATACGCAGTATTTT.

V gene TRBV20-1 combines with J gene TRBJ2-1, with unresolved D. Germline CDR1 DFQATT, CDR2 SNEGSKA (reference sequence). The CDR3 has 14 amino acids. The CDR3 nucleotides are TGCGCATCACGCGGCGTCCCCCCTAAGGATGAGCAGTTCTTC. This translates into CASRGVPPKDEQFF.